Each of the 29 T cell receptor beta chains below was sequenced from the same sample in a study of blood T cell repertoires in COVID-19. Sequencing was performed with immunoSEQ multiplex PCR; in TCRdb, only in-frame clones are kept and a portion is missing. The sample shows 150,000 to 200,000 clones, over 80% of them seen only once. Sequenced material: PBMCs or T cells enriched from blood (not recorded which). Every receptor here comes from a man between 65 and 80 years old who had been exposed to COVID-19.

The chain is built from TRBV11-2 and TRBJ1-1; D not certain. This CDR3 comprises 13 residues. Trimming pared 1 base from V and 4 bases from J, leaving 7 bases between. In germline, CDR1 is SGHAT, CDR2 FQNNGV. The chain's CDR3 is CASSLVRVTEAFF. CDR3 DNA sequence: TGTGCCAGCAGCTTAGTTCGGGTCACTGAAGCTTTCTTT.

V gene TRBV7-8 combines with J gene TRBJ2-6, with 7 bases identical to TRBD1. The CDR3 totals 19 residues. The V segment lost 4 bases and the J segment 0 bases; nucleotides outside the gene matches: 12. Germline CDR1 reads SGHVS; CDR2 reads FQNEAQ. CDR3 loop: CASSSRVGQSFSGANVLTF. The CDR3 DNA follows: TGTGCCAGCAGCTCCAGAGTGGGACAGAGTTTCTCTGGGGCCAACGTCCTGACTTTC.

This sequence joins TRBV6-1 and TRBJ2-1, with 12 bases identical to TRBD2. The V and J ends lost 1 base and 9 bases, in that order; junction bases with no gene match: 4. CDR1 MNHNS and CDR2 SASEGT come from the germline V gene. This CDR3 is built from 15 residues. The CDR3 DNA reads TGTGCCAGCAGTGAAGGGACTAGCGGGATAATTGAGCAGTTCTTC. Encoded protein: CASSEGTSGIIEQFF.

The chain has TRBV4-3 and TRBJ1-4; no reliable D call. This CDR3 has 15 residues. The germline V gene encodes CDR1 LGHNA and CDR2 YSLEER. V was cut by 0 bases and J by 1 base, with 6 bases left in between. The CDR3 DNA is TGCGCCAGCAGCCAAGATGGAGGAACTAATGAAAAACTGTTTTTT. This encodes CASSQDGGTNEKLFF.

V is TRBV5-4 and J is TRBJ2-7; 8 bases agree with TRBD1. This CDR3 has 14 residues. The V gene end was trimmed by 4 bases and the J gene end by 4 bases; junction bases not matched to a gene: 7. Germline CDR1 reads SGHNT; CDR2 reads YYREEE (reference sequence). CDR3 nucleotides: TGTGCCAGCAGCCGGTGGACAGGGACGTACGAGCAGTACTTC. Its protein is CASSRWTGTYEQYF.

The chain carries TRBV18 and TRBJ1-5; 9 bases fit TRBD1. Trimming at V came to 0 bases and at J to 6 bases, leaving 6 bases not matched to a gene. The CDR3 totals 16 residues. CDR1 and CDR2 from the germline V gene are KGHSH and LQKENI. The CDR3 is CASSPPGGQGGQPQHF. CDR3 coding DNA: TGTGCCAGCTCACCACCGGGGGGACAGGGAGGTCAGCCCCAGCATTTT.

V and J are TRBV5-6 and TRBJ1-5; no clear D. The length of the CDR3 is 14 residues. From germline, CDR1 is SGHDT and CDR2 YYEEEE. The germline V and J ends were trimmed by 3 bases and 4 bases, with 11 bases remaining between them. The CDR3 reads CASSSGQVNQPQHF. In DNA form, the CDR3 reads TGTGCCAGCAGCTCCGGCCAGGTTAATCAGCCCCAGCATTTT.

The genes are TRBV5-6 and TRBJ2-5, with a weak D call TRBD2 (7 bases). Germline CDR1 is SGHDT and CDR2 is YYEEEE. This CDR3 is 15 amino acids long. Trimming left V 5 bases short and J 5 bases short, with 19 bases between. The CDR3 bases are TGTGCCAGCAGTCTCGGCGGGGGCGCTTGGGAGACCCAGTACTTC. Residues: CASSLGGGAWETQYF.

This chain joins TRBV5-1 and TRBJ2-6; 8 nucleotides agree with TRBD2. The CDR3 runs to 17 residues. Losses at the gene ends were 0 bases for V and 2 bases for J; bases not matched to a gene: 4. The germline V gene encodes CDR1 SGHRS and CDR2 YFSETQ. CDR3 nucleotide sequence: TGCGCCAGCAGCTTGGCAGCGGGAGCGACTGGGGCCAACGTCCTGACTTTC. As protein: CASSLAAGATGANVLTF.

Notes on this clone: The sample contains more than one DNA sequence encoding this CDR3. This sequence joins TRBV7-2 and TRBJ2-7; TRBD1 matches at 10 bases. There are 14 residues in the CDR3. CDR1 and CDR2 (germline): SGHTA, FQGNSA. After removal of 4 bases from V and 4 bases from J, the junction contained 4 bases not matched to a gene. The CDR3: CASSWGQGLYEQYF. In DNA, the CDR3 is TGTGCCAGCAGCTGGGGACAGGGGTTGTACGAGCAGTACTTC.

CDR3 sequence (DNA): TGTGCCAGTAGTCAGACAGGCCCCCAAGCTACCAAAAACATTCAGTACTTC. It translates to CASSQTGPQATKNIQYF. This chain joins TRBV19 and TRBJ2-4; D possibly corresponds to TRBD1 (6 bases). V dropped 5 bases and J dropped 2 bases, with 19 bases sitting between them. CDR3 length: 17 amino acids. Germline V gene sequence: CDR1 LNHDA, CDR2 SQIVND (reference sequence).

The gene calls are TRBV9 and TRBJ2-3; D is uncertain. V was cut by 4 bases and J by 6 bases, with 18 bases left in between. This CDR3 comprises 15 residues. The V gene's germline CDR1 is SGDLS and CDR2 YYNGEE. The CDR3 region is CASSHTNLFSDTQYF. As DNA, the CDR3 is TGTGCCAGCAGCCACACCAACCTATTTAGCGATACGCAGTATTTT. The full variable domain, completed using reference TRBV9 and TRBJ2-3, is DSGVTQTPKHLITATGQRVTLRCSPRSGDLSVYWYQQSLDQGLQFLIQYYNGEERAKGNILERFSAQQFPDLHSELNLSSLELGDSALYFCASSHTNLFSDTQYFGPGTRLTVL.

V is TRBV10-3 and J is TRBJ2-5, with D possibly TRBD1 on 5 matching bases. This CDR3 comprises 13 residues. Between the trimmed V and J ends, which lost 1 base and 5 bases, there was a span of 8 bases. Germline values: CDR1 ENHRY, CDR2 SYGVKD. For the CDR3, the DNA is TGTGCCATCAGTGAGTGGGGCGAGGAGACCCAGTACTTC. Translating it yields CAISEWGEETQYF.

This chain joins TRBV9 and TRBJ2-3; tentatively, D is TRBD2 (7 bases). Looked up from germline, CDR1 is SGDLS and CDR2 is YYNGEE. The CDR3 consists of 15 residues. The V end was cut by 0 bases, the J end by 6 bases, with 14 bases between. CDR3 sequence: CASSVAFGGLDTQYF. The CDR3 region has the DNA TGTGCCAGCAGCGTAGCTTTCGGGGGGCTCGATACGCAGTATTTT.

This chain uses TRBV5-1 with TRBJ1-1, with D possibly matching TRBD1 (5 bases). V lost 4 bases, J lost 5 bases, and 15 bases lay in between. Germline CDR1 reads SGHRS; CDR2 reads YFSETQ. The CDR3 consists of 14 residues. The CDR3 reads CASSTDGGKTEAFF. The CDR3 DNA follows: TGCGCCAGCAGCACCGACGGGGGTAAGACTGAAGCTTTCTTT.

This clone is a singleton in its sample. The chain couples TRBV6-2 or TRBV6-3 to TRBJ2-2, with TRBD2 matching 7 bases. Germline CDR1 is MNHEY and CDR2 is SVGEGT. V was pared by 4 bases and J by 9 bases, with 8 bases of the junction left unmatched. This CDR3 is built from 14 residues. Written as DNA, the CDR3 is TGTGCCAGCAGTTCCGGACTAGTTCTCCGGGAGCTGTTTTTT. This sequence encodes CASSSGLVLRELFF.

The table lists this clone with a count of one. This chain joins TRBV6-1 and TRBJ2-7; the D gene is possibly TRBD1 (6 bases). CDR1 is MNHNS, CDR2 SASEGT, per germline. The ends were cut back, 3 bases at V and 3 bases at J, with 12 bases in the middle. The CDR3 is 14 residues long. The CDR3 nucleotides read TGTGCCAGCAGTGATAACAGGGTTTTCTACGAGCAGTACTTC. It codes for CASSDNRVFYEQYF.

The rearrangement uses TRBV15 and TRBJ2-2; TRBD1 might be the D (6 bases). The CDR3 length is 15 residues. The germline V and J ends were trimmed by 1 base and 4 bases, with 10 bases remaining between them. Per germline, CDR1 LNHNV and CDR2 YYDKDF (reference sequence). CDR3 coding DNA: TGTGCCACCAGCAGAGTAACAGGGTTCACCGGGGAGCTGTTTTTT. It encodes CATSRVTGFTGELFF.

This clone was seen more than once but under ten times. The chain links TRBV3-1 (or the pseudogene TRBV3-2) to TRBJ2-7; D is perhaps TRBD2 (5 bases). The CDR3 spans 14 residues. CDR1 LGHDT and CDR2 YNNKEL come from the germline V gene (reference sequence). The V end was cut by 2 bases, the J end by 7 bases, with 15 bases between. The CDR3 DNA is TGTGCCAGCAGCCAAACGGGAAGGGATCAAGAGCAGTACTTC. As protein: CASSQTGRDQEQYF.

The chain has TRBV4-3 and TRBJ2-7, with 7 bases lining up with TRBD2. The CDR3 extends over 15 amino acids. Trimming removed 3 bases from V and 2 bases from J; junction bases left unmatched: 7. Looked up from germline, CDR1 is LGHNA and CDR2 is YSLEER. DNA for the CDR3: TGCGCCAGCAGCCAGGCGGGAGACACCACCTACGAGCAGTACTTC. Protein: CASSQAGDTTYEQYF.

V gene TRBV29-1 combines with J gene TRBJ2-1; 8 nucleotides align to TRBD2. The CDR3 runs to 17 residues. Germline V gene sequence: CDR1 SQVTM, CDR2 ANQGSEA. V was pared by 6 bases and J by 0 bases, with 13 bases of the junction left unmatched. CDR3 loop: CSVRWLAGPSSYNEQFF. CDR3 nucleotide sequence: TGCAGCGTCCGGTGGCTAGCGGGCCCGAGCTCCTACAATGAGCAGTTCTTC.

This chain joins TRBV4-3 and TRBJ1-4; D unresolved. CDR1 and CDR2 (germline): LGHNA, YSLEER. The CDR3 spans 16 residues. The ends were cut back, 0 bases at V and 10 bases at J, with 18 bases in the middle. The CDR3 is CASSQDLGTGGRKLFF. The CDR3 nucleotides read TGCGCCAGCAGCCAAGATCTAGGAACTGGCGGGCGAAAACTGTTTTTT.

J is TRBJ2-2 and V is TRBV2, with TRBD1 matching over 9 bases. The CDR3 runs to 14 residues. The germline V gene encodes CDR1 SNHLY and CDR2 FYNNEI. Trimming at V came to 6 bases and at J to 4 bases, leaving 3 bases not matched to a gene. CDR3 DNA: TGTGCCAGCAGGGGACAGGGTAGCACCGGGGAGCTGTTTTTT. Encoded protein: CASRGQGSTGELFF.

The chain recombines TRBV10-1 with TRBJ2-5; 12 bases are shared with TRBD1. The CDR3 length is 15 residues. Germline loops: CDR1 WNHNN, CDR2 SYGVQD (reference sequence). J lost 5 bases, V lost 5 bases, and 6 bases had no gene match. CDR3 sequence (DNA): TGCGCCAGCAGTCCAGGGACAGGGGGCTATGAGACCCAGTACTTC. Protein sequence: CASSPGTGGYETQYF.

The genes are TRBV19 and TRBJ2-5; weak D call: TRBD1 (5 bases). The CDR3 is made up of 14 amino acids. Per the germline V gene, CDR1 is LNHDA and CDR2 is SQIVND (reference sequence). The V end was cut by 2 bases, the J end by 4 bases, with 11 bases between. The CDR3 loop reads CASSIQGRGETQYF. DNA of the CDR3: TGTGCCAGTAGTATACAGGGTAGGGGAGAGACCCAGTACTTC.

This chain links TRBV19 with TRBJ1-1; TRBD1 is a possible D gene (5 bases). The CDR3 extends over 12 amino acids. Trimming pared 4 bases from V and 10 bases from J, leaving 13 bases between. Germline V gene sequence: CDR1 LNHDA, CDR2 SQIVND (reference sequence). The CDR3 sequence: CASSRDDSRAFF. CDR3 DNA sequence: TGTGCCAGTAGTAGGGATGACAGCAGAGCTTTCTTT.

The V gene is TRBV7-9, the J gene TRBJ1-5; no reliable D call. This CDR3 spans 13 amino acids. CDR1 and CDR2 (germline): SEHNR, FQNEAQ (reference sequence). V was shortened by 1 base and J by 8 bases, with 9 bases between the two germline ends. CDR3 nucleotides: TGTGCCAGCAGCTTAGGGCCCTTCGAGCCCCAGCATTTT. This sequence encodes CASSLGPFEPQHF.

J is TRBJ2-3 and V is TRBV6-5; TRBD2 matches at 7 bases. Germline trimming cut 5 bases from V and 1 base from J; bases unmatched to any gene: 6. The CDR3 loop spans 15 amino acids. Germline lookup yields CDR1 MNHEY and CDR2 SVGAGI. The CDR3 loop reads CASSTGTIGTDTQYF. CDR3 DNA: TGTGCCAGCAGTACCGGGACTATTGGCACAGATACGCAGTATTTT.

A note on this clone: The junction differs from germline at one of its ends, possibly a read error. This chain links TRBV5-4 with TRBJ1-1, with 7 bases matching TRBD1. CDR3 length equals 10 residues. The germline V gene encodes CDR1 SGHNT and CDR2 YYREEE (reference sequence). As DNA, the CDR3 is TGTGCCAGCAGCTTAGACAGGGAGGTCTTT. Translated: CASSLDREVF. Variable domain in full (rest from reference TRBV5-4 and TRBJ1-1): ETGVTQSPTHLIKTRGQQVTLRCSSQSGHNTVSWYQQALGQGPQFIFQYYREEENGRGNFPPRFSGLQFPNYSSELNVNALELDDSALYLCASSLDREVFGQGTRLTVV.